This passage covers 20 T cell receptor beta chains from one sample sequenced in a study of beta chain features in type 1 diabetes. Since all of the isolated RNA was reverse transcribed, expressed TCRB transcripts were what got sequenced. The data were produced by immunoSEQ multiplex PCR, yet TCRdb's version contains in-frame clones alone and is incomplete. The sample records 15,000 to 20,000 clones, approximately 50% being singletons. The material sequenced was stem cell memory CD4+ T cells from blood. These receptors were obtained from a man aged 18 to 30 in good health.

This clone is a singleton in its sample. Additional DNA sequences in this sample encode the identical CDR3. The rearrangement joins TRBV28 to TRBJ2-7; no firm D call. Germline CDR1 reads MDHEN; CDR2 reads SYDVKM. The CDR3 is 12 residues long. V dropped 5 bases and J dropped 2 bases, with 7 bases sitting between them. The chain's CDR3 is CASSIQAYEQYF. Here the CDR3 DNA reads TGTGCCAGCAGTATACAAGCCTACGAGCAGTACTTC.

This chain links TRBV29-1 with TRBJ2-7; 12 bases are a match to TRBD2. Germline trimming cut 4 bases from V and 6 bases from J; bases unmatched to any gene: 4. Germline CDR1 reads SQVTM; CDR2 reads ANQGSEA. This CDR3 is built from 13 residues. CDR3 DNA sequence: TGCAGCGTTGCGACTAGCGGGAGCCGCGAGCAGTACTTC. It yields the protein CSVATSGSREQYF.

The V gene is TRBV6-5, the J gene TRBJ2-3, with 10 nucleotides matching TRBD1. Germline loops: CDR1 MNHEY, CDR2 SVGAGI. The V and J ends lost 0 bases and 2 bases, in that order; junction bases with no gene match: 2. This CDR3 has 16 residues. In nucleotides, the CDR3 is TGTGCCAGCAGTTACTCGGGACAGGGGCCCACAGATACGCAGTATTTT. Amino acids: CASSYSGQGPTDTQYF.

In this sample, this clone turned up a few times. The chain has TRBV18 and TRBJ2-7, with 10 positions matching TRBD1. The CDR3 contains 15 residues. V shed 6 bases, J shed 5 bases, and the junction held 10 bases outside the gene matches. CDR1 is KGHSH, CDR2 LQKENI, per germline. Here the CDR3 reads CASSPTRDRGHEQYF. The CDR3 coding sequence is TGTGCCAGCTCGCCTACCCGGGACAGGGGCCACGAGCAGTACTTC.

The chain employs TRBV7-3 and TRBJ2-7; tentatively, D is TRBD1 (6 bases). Germline assignment: CDR1 SGHTA and CDR2 FQGTGA. V lost 1 base and J 6 bases, leaving 13 bases between the germline ends. The CDR3 runs to 14 residues. CDR3 residues: CASSLNLGRGEQYF. In nucleotides, the CDR3 is TGTGCCAGCAGCTTAAACCTAGGCAGGGGCGAGCAGTACTTC. The full variable domain, in which reference TRBV7-3 and TRBJ2-7 provide the parts outside the CDR3, is GAGVSQTPSNKVTEKGKYVELRCDPISGHTALYWYRQSLGQGPEFLIYFQGTGAADDSGLPNDRFFAVRPEGSVSTLKIQRTERGDSAVYLCASSLNLGRGEQYFGPGTRLTVT.

This chain connects TRBV4-2 to TRBJ1-5, with a weak D call TRBD1 (5 bases). V lost 3 bases, J lost 0 bases, and 18 bases lay in between. The CDR3 totals 18 residues. Germline loops: CDR1 LGHNA, CDR2 YNFKEQ. The CDR3 region is CASSHPRGGGGSNQPQHF. CDR3 bases: TGTGCCAGCAGCCACCCTCGTGGGGGGGGTGGTAGCAATCAGCCCCAGCATTTT.

Only a few counts were recorded for this clone. The gene calls are TRBV20-1 and TRBJ2-7; TRBD2 might be the D (6 bases). CDR3 length equals 11 residues. Per the germline V gene, CDR1 is DFQATT and CDR2 is SNEGSKA (reference sequence). DNA of the CDR3: TGCAGGCCGGGGGTCCCCTACGAGCAGTACTTC. Translated, it gives CRPGVPYEQYF.

The chain joins TRBV7-3 to TRBJ2-5; 9 bases match TRBD2. CDR1 and CDR2 (germline): SGHTA, FQGTGA. The V and J ends lost 3 bases and 5 bases, in that order; junction bases with no gene match: 4. There are 14 residues in the CDR3. CDR3 in amino acids: CASSFGGGAETQYF. As DNA, the CDR3 is TGTGCCAGCAGCTTTGGCGGGGGGGCTGAGACCCAGTACTTC.

The chain carries TRBV7-9 and TRBJ2-1, with TRBD2 identical over 8 bases. V lost 3 bases and J lost 2; bases outside the gene matches: 9. CDR1 and CDR2 from the germline V gene are SEHNR and FQNEAQ (reference sequence). The CDR3 totals 17 residues. CDR3 nucleotide sequence: TGTGCCAGCAGCTTTGGGTCTAGCGGGTTTACCTACAATGAGCAGTTCTTC. It codes for CASSFGSSGFTYNEQFF.

The genes are TRBV5-1 and TRBJ1-2; perhaps TRBD1 as D (6 bases). V shed 3 bases and J shed 1 base, with 10 bases lying between them. Germline CDR1 is SGHRS and CDR2 is YFSETQ. This CDR3 comprises 14 residues. CDR3: CASSSLQGNYGYTF. CDR3 DNA sequence: TGCGCCAGCAGCTCCTTACAGGGTAACTATGGCTACACCTTC.

This clone showed up just a few times. This chain joins TRBV2 and TRBJ2-7, with 7 nucleotides matching TRBD1. The junction had 4 bases not matched to a gene; V was cut back by 2 bases and J by 3 bases. Germline-derived CDR1 and CDR2 are SNHLY and FYNNEI. The CDR3 spans 14 residues. CDR3 bases: TGTGCCAGCAGTGAACAGGGGGTTATCTACGAGCAGTACTTC. It is translated as CASSEQGVIYEQYF.

The V and J genes are TRBV9 and TRBJ2-1, with D perhaps TRBD2 (6 bases). CDR3 length: 16 residues. Germline CDR1 SGDLS, CDR2 YYNGEE. Trimming stripped 0 bases from V and 4 bases from J, with 14 bases between. CDR3 bases: TGTGCCAGCAGCGTAGGCGGGGCCGCTCGTTACAATGAGCAGTTCTTC. This sequence encodes CASSVGGAARYNEQFF.

This clone came up a few times. The V call is TRBV5-1, the J call TRBJ1-1; a possible D gene is TRBD1 (5 bases). CDR1 is SGHRS, CDR2 YFSETQ, per germline. V dropped 5 bases and J dropped 5 bases, with 13 bases sitting between them. This CDR3 region has 13 residues. CDR3 coding DNA: TGCGCCAGCAGTACTCAGGGAGGAACTGAAGCTTTCTTT. Its protein product is CASSTQGGTEAFF.

The chain employs TRBV4-3 and TRBJ2-1; maybe TRBD2 (6 bases). Trimming stripped 0 bases from V and 7 bases from J, with 16 bases between. This CDR3 region has 16 residues. Germline CDR1 LGHNA, CDR2 YSLEER. The CDR3 sequence: CASSQDLGEDLNEQFF. The CDR3 region has the DNA TGCGCCAGCAGCCAAGATCTGGGGGAGGATTTAAATGAGCAGTTCTTC.

This chain links TRBV27 with TRBJ1-4, with 8 positions matching TRBD1. The ends lost 7 bases at V and 8 bases at J; junction bases unmatched: 6. From germline, CDR1 is MNHEY and CDR2 SMNVEV (reference sequence). CDR3 length: 13 amino acids. The CDR3 protein is CASKWTGTEKLFF. CDR3 sequence (DNA): TGTGCCAGCAAGTGGACAGGGACGGAAAAACTGTTTTTT.

The chain carries TRBV7-2 and TRBJ2-7, with 10 bases identical to TRBD2. The CDR3 is 14 amino acids. Losses at the gene ends were 1 base for V and 5 bases for J; bases not matched to a gene: 2. CDR1 and CDR2 (germline): SGHTA, FQGNSA. In DNA form, the CDR3 reads TGTGCCAGCAGCTTAGTAACTAGCGGGGACGAGCAGTACTTC. As protein: CASSLVTSGDEQYF.

This clone was counted only a few times. The genes are TRBV5-8 and TRBJ2-7, with 9 nucleotides matching TRBD2. V lost 1 base to trimming and J lost 3 bases; unmatched junction nucleotides: 2. Germline lookup yields CDR1 SGHTS and CDR2 YDEGEE. The CDR3 contains 14 residues. The CDR3 reads CASSLLSGSYEQYF. CDR3 sequence (DNA): TGTGCCAGCAGCTTGCTTAGCGGGAGCTACGAGCAGTACTTC.

The gene calls are TRBV4-3 and TRBJ2-3, with D maybe TRBD2 (6 bases). Germline CDR1 LGHNA, CDR2 YSLEER. The CDR3 length is 14 residues. V lost 4 bases and J 3 bases, leaving 11 bases between the germline ends. The CDR3 loop is CASSLEGGTDTQYF. The DNA of the CDR3 is TGCGCCAGCAGCCTAGAAGGAGGGACAGATACGCAGTATTTT.

The V call is TRBV28, the J call TRBJ2-7, with 10 bases aligning to TRBD1. V was pared by 6 bases and J by 4 bases, with 6 bases of the junction left unmatched. Per germline, CDR1 MDHEN and CDR2 SYDVKM. The CDR3 has 14 residues. The CDR3: CASSQTGGWYEQYF. CDR3 in DNA: TGTGCCAGCAGCCAGACAGGGGGCTGGTACGAGCAGTACTTC.

The J gene is TRBJ1-5, the V gene TRBV28, with D perhaps TRBD1 (5 bases). The ends were cut back, 6 bases at V and 5 bases at J, with 17 bases in the middle. CDR3 size: 15 residues. The V gene's germline CDR1 is MDHEN and CDR2 SYDVKM. The CDR3 nucleotides read TGTGCCAGCAGATGGACAAGCCCTAACGATCAGCCCCAGCATTTT. Protein sequence: CASRWTSPNDQPQHF.